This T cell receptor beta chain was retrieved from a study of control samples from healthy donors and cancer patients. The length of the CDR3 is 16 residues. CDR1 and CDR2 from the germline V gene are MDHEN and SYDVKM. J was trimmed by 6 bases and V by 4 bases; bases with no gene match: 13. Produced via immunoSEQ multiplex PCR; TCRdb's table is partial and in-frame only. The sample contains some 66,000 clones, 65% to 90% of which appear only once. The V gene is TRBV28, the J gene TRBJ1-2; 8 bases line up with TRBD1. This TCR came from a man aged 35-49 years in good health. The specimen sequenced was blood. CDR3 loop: CASSSQVQGAYNGYTF. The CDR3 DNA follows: TGTGCCAGCAGTTCCCAGGTCCAGGGGGCGTATAATGGCTACACCTTC.